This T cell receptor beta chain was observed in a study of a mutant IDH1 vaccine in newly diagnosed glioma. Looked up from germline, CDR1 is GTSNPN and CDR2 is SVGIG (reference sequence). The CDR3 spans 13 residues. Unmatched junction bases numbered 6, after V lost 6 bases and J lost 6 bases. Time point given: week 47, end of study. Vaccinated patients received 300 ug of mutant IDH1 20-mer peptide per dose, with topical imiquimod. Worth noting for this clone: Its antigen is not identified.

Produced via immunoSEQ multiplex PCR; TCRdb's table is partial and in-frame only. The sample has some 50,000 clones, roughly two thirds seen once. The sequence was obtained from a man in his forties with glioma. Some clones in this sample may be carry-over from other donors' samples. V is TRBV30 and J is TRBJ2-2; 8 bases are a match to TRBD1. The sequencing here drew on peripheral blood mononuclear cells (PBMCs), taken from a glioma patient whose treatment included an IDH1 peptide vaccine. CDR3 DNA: TGTGCCTGCGGACAGGGTGGGCCCGGGGAGCTGTTTTTT. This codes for CACGQGGPGELFF. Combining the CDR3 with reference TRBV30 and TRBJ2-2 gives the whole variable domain SQTIHQWPATLVQPVGSPLSLECTVEGTSNPNLYWYRQAAGRGLQLLFYSVGIGQISSEVPQNLSASRPQDRQFILSSKKLLLSDSGFYLCACGQGGPGELFFGEGSRLTVL.